The entry below gives a single T cell receptor (beta chain) sequence along with its context. No cognate antigen has been identified for it. No much larger clonotype is one base removed from it; base qualities were not supplied. This sample is part of a study of regulatory T cells in long-lasting Graves disease (dated by TCRdb to the early 2020s). In terms of the full investigation: To count as having persistent Graves' disease, a patient had to have received antithyroid drug treatment for over 5 years with TSH receptor autoantibodies remaining persistently positive. Peripheral blood TCR sequencing and RNA sequencing compared persistent Graves' disease patients with newly diagnosed Graves' disease patients. Persistent Graves' disease patients in the clinical cohort had taken antithyroid drugs for 9 to 11 years on average. The study took place in China and was registered as a clinical trial. TCR sequencing covered about 13 persistent and roughly 20 newly diagnosed Graves' disease patients, around 35 samples in total. Study-wide conclusions, independent of this receptor: Persistent patients shared more public clonotypes among themselves (over 2,500) than newly diagnosed patients did (about 970). TRBV28, TRBJ1-2 and TRBJ2-5 were preferentially used in persistent disease, while TRBV20-1 and TRBJ2-1 were favored in newly diagnosed disease. Persistent Graves' disease patients showed lower TCR Shannon entropy and fewer highly expanded clones than newly diagnosed patients, suggesting clonal expansion. The authors noted that the small sample size was a limitation that may lower accuracy. Only the TCR beta chain was sequenced and analyzed. The study examined only peripheral blood because the primary lesion, thyroid tissue, could not be accessed.

The meaning of the sample's time point label: persistent/refractory GD, antithyroid drugs over 5 years with positive TRAb. For both TCR sequencing and RNA sequencing, RNA was extracted from PBMCs in TRIzol. The diagnosis of Graves' disease was made according to American Thyroid Association guidelines. The patients came from an endocrinology department in Xi'an, China. Each patient gave roughly 8.4 milliliters of peripheral blood, collected in an EDTA anticoagulant tube. Ficoll Paque Plus density gradient separation was used to isolate PBMCs, and no additional T cell sorting was done. RNA quality was checked with an Agilent 2100 Bioanalyzer and agarose gel, and concentration with a NanoDrop 2000. Library preparation employed multiplex PCR. The instrument was an Illumina HiSeq 4000. TCR beta libraries were built with iRepertoire HTBI primers and Arm-PCR amplification of CDR3 regions. Before sequencing, the PCR products underwent gel purification. In the paper's pipeline: Gene usage analysis of CDR3 amino acid clonotypes relied on the approximately 60 TRBV and about 15 TRBJ segments identified across samples. Filtered high-quality paired reads were merged into contigs using COPE and FqMerger. BLAST was used to align contigs to IMGT TRBV, TRBD and TRBJ reference genes, and CDR3 was defined according to IMGT. Any clonotype with a frequency above 0.1% was classified as a highly expanded clone. Shannon entropy served as the measure of repertoire diversity, while the Gini coefficient captured V-J evenness. Clonotypes shared by more than one individual were considered public. TCRdb passed the public sequencing reads through fastp at Q25 and MiXCR, retaining productive beta sequences. Identical CDR3 protein sequences are pooled into one entry, listed with their most common genes and DNA. The V and J calls were not made by the authors but by TCRdb's processing. For this sample there are some 280,000 distinct CDR3 sequences; 20% to 25% appear just once. Jointly, the top ten make up approximately 53% of the sample.

From the cysteine through the phenylalanine, the CDR3 covers 13 amino acids. The kept DNA is CDR3 alone, 39 bases in frame from the first base. V is clipped by 6 bases and J by 2 bases, and the sequence between their germline boundaries is 11 bases long. Reading the germline V gene gives CDR1 MNHNS and CDR2 SASEGT. The sequence derives from a female donor with Graves disease. The V and J genes are TRBV6-1 and TRBJ2-7; no D gene can be assigned with confidence. The sample in question was peripheral blood mononuclear cells (PBMCs), obtained when the disease was refractory, from a patient treated with antithyroid drugs. The CDR3 in this case is CASRKGATYEQYF. The DNA is TGTGCCAGCAGAAAAGGCGCCACCTACGAGCAGTACTTC.